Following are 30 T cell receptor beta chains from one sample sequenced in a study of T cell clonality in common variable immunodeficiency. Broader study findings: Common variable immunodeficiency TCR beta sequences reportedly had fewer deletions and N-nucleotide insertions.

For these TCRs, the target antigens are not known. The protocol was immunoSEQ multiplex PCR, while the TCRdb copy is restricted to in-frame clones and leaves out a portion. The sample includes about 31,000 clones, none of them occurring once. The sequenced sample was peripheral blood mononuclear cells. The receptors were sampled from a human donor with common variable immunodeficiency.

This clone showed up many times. CDR3: CSAREGVSGINEQFF. The covered CDR3 bases are TGCAGTGCTAGAGAGGGAGTTAGCGGGATTAATGAG. This rearrangement joins TRBV20-1 to TRBJ2-1, with 8 bases that match TRBD2. The observed sequence ends 3 residues before the CDR3 terminus, with the missing tail filled in from the germline J gene. With V trimmed by 0 bases and J by 7 bases, 8 bases remained unmatched. The CDR3 has 15 residues. Germline V gene data show CDR1 as DFQATT and CDR2 as SNEGSKA (reference sequence).

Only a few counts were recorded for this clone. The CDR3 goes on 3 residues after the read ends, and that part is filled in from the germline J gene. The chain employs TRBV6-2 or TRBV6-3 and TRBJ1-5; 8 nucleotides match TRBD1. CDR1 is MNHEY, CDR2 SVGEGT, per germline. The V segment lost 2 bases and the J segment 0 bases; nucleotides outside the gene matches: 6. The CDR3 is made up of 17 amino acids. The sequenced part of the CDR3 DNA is TGTGCCAGCAGTTACCCAGGGACAGGCCATAGCAATCAGCCC. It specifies CASSYPGTGHSNQP. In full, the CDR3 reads CASSYPGTGHSNQPQHF.

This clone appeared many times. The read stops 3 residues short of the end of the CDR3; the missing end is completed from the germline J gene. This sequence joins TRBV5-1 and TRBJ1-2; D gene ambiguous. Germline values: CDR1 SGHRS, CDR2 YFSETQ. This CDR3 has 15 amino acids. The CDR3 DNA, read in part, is TGCGCCAGCAGCTTGGACGGGGTGGGTTCGGGAGGC. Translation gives CASSLDGVGSGG. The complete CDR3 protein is CASSLDGVGSGGYTF.

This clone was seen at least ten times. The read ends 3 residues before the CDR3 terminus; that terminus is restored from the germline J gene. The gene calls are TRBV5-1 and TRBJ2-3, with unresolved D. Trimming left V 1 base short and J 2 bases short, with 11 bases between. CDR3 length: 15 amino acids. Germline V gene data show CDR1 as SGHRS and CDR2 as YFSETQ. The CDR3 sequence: CASSLTVALTDTQYF. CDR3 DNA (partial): TGCGCCAGCAGCTTGACGGTAGCACTCACAGATACG. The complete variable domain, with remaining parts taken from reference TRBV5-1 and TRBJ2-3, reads KAGVTQTPRYLIKTRGQQVTLSCSPISGHRSVSWYQQTPGQGLQFLFEYFSETQRNKGNFPGRFSGRQFSNSRSEMNVSTLELGDSALYLCASSLTVALTDTQYFGPGTRLTVL.

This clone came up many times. CDR3 residues: CASSLAYDKSGYTF. Partial CDR3 DNA: TGTGCCAGCAGCTTAGCCTATGACAAATCTGGC. This chain joins TRBV7-9 and TRBJ1-2; D is ambiguous. Read sequence stops 3 residues before the CDR3 end, and the germline J gene provides the missing end. V shed 0 bases and J shed 7 bases, with 12 bases lying between them. The CDR3 is 14 amino acids. Germline V gene lookup returns CDR1 SEHNR and CDR2 FQNEAQ (reference sequence).

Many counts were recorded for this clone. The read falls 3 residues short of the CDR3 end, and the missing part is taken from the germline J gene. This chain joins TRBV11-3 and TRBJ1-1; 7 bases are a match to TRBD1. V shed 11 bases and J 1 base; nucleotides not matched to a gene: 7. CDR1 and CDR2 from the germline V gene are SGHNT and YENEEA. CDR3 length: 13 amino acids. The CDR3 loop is CAATGAGNTEAFF. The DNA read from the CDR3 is TGTGCCGCCACAGGGGCTGGGAACACTGAA.

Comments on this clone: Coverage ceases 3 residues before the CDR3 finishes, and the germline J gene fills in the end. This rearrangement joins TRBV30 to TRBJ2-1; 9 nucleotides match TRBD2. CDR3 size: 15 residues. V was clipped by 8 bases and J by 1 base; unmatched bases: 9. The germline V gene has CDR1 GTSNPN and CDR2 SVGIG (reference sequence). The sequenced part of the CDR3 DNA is TGTGCCAGTAGTAGACTAGCGGAGTCCTACAATGAG. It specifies CASSRLAESYNE. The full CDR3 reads CASSRLAESYNEQFF.

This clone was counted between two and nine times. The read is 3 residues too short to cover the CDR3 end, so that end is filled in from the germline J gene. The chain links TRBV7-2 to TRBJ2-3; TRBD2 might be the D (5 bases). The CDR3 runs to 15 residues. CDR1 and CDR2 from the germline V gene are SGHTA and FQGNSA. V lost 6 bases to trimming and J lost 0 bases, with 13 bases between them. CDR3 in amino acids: CASSYRTSSTDTQYF. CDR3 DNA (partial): TGTGCCAGCAGTTATCGGACTTCGAGCACAGATACG.

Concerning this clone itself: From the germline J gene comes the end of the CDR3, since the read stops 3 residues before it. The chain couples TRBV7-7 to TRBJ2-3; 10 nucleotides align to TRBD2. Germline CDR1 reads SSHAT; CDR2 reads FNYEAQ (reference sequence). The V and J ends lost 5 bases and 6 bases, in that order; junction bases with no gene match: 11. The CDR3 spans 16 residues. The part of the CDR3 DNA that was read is TGTGCCAGCAGCCCGCGGGCTAGCGGGAGTGGCGATACG. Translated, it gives CASSPRASGSGDT. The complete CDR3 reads CASSPRASGSGDTQYF.

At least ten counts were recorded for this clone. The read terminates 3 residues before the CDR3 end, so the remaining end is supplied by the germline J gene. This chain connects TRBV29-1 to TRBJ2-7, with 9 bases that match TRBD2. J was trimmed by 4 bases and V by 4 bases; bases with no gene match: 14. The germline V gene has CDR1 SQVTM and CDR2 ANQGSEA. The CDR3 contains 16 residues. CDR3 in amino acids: CSVARGGSGRQYEQYF. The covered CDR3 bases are TGCAGCGTTGCCCGGGGCGGTAGCGGGAGACAATACGAG.

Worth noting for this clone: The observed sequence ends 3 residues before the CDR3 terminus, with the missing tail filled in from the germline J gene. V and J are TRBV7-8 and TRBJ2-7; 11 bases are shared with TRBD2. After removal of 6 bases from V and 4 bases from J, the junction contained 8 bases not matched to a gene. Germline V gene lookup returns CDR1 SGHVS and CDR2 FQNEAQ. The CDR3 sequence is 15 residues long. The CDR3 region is CASRLGLAASYEQYF. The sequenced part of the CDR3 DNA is TGTGCCAGCAGATTGGGACTAGCGGCGTCGTACGAG.

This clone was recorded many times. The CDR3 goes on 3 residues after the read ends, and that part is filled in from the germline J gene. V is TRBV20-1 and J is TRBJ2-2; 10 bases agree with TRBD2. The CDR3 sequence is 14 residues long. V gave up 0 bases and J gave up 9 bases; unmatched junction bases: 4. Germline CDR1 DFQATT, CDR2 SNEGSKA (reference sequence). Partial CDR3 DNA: TGCAGTGCTAGAGACAGCGGGAGGGCCCGGGAG. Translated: CSARDSGRARE. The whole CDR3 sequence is CSARDSGRARELFF.

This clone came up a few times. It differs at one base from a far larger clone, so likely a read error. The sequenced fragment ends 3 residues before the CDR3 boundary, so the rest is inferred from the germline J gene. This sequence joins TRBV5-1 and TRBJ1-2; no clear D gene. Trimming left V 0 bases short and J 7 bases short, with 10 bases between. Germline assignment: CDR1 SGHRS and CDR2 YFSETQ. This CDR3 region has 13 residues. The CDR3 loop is CASSLDRVSGYTF. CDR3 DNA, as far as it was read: TGCGCCAGCAGCTTGGATCGGGTCAGTGGC.

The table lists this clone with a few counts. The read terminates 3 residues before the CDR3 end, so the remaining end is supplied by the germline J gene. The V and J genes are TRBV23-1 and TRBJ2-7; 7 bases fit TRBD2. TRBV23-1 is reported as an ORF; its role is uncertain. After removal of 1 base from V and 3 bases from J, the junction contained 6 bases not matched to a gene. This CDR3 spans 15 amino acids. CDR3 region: CASSQCREGNYEQYF. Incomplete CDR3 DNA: TGCGCCAGCAGTCAATGCAGGGAGGGGAACTACGAG.

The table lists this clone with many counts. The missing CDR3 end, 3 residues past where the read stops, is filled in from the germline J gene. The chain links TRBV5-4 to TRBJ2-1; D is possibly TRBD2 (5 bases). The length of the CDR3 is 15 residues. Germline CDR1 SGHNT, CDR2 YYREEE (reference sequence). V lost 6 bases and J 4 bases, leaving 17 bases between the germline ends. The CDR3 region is CASTNLWTQYNEQFF. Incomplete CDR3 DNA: TGTGCCAGCACCAACCTCTGGACTCAATACAATGAG.

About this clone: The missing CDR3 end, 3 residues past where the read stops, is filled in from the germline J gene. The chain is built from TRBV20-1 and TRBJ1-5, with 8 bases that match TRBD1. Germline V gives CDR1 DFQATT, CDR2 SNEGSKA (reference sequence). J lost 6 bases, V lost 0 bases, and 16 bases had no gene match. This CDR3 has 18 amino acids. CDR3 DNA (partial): TGCAGTGCTAGAGACCTCTCGTGGCAGGGGGCGAGTTCTCAGCCC. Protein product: CSARDLSWQGASSQP. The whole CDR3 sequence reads CSARDLSWQGASSQPQHF.

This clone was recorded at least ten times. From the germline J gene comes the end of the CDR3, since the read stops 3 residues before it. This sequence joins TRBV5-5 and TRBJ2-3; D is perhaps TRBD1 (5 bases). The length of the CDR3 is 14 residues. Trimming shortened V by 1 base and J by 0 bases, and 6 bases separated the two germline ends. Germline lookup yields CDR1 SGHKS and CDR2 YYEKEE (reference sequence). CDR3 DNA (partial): TGTGCCAGCAGCTTGCAGGGCAGCACAGATACG. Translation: CASSLQGSTDT. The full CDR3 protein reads CASSLQGSTDTQYF. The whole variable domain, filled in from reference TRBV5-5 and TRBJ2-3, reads DAGVTQSPTHLIKTRGQQVTLRCSPISGHKSVSWYQQVLGQGPQFIFQYYEKEERGRGNFPDRFSARQFPNYSSELNVNALLLGDSALYLCASSLQGSTDTQYFGPGTRLTVL.

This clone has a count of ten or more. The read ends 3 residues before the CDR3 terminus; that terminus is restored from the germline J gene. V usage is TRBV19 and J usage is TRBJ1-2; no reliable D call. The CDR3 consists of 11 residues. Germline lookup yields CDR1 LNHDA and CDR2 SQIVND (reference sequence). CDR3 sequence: CASSTGGGYTF. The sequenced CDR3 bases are TGTGCCAGTAGTACCGGAGGGGGC.

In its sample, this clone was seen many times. The CDR3 is CASNGGSADTQYF. The CDR3 bases that were read are TGTGCCAGCAACGGCGGTTCCGCAGATACG. The chain is built from TRBV2 and TRBJ2-3; D unresolved. The read terminates 3 residues ahead of where the CDR3 ends, so the germline J gene completes it. Germline CDR1 reads SNHLY; CDR2 reads FYNNEI. Deletions cut 7 bases from V and 4 bases from J, with 12 bases between. This CDR3 has 13 residues.

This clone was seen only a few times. The CDR3 sequence is CASSLAINTDTQYF. The sequenced CDR3 bases are TGTGCCAGCAGCTTAGCAATTAACACAGATACG. This rearrangement joins TRBV7-9 to TRBJ2-3; D gene uncertain. The CDR3 end lies 3 residues beyond the end of the read and is filled in from the germline J gene. The V gene's germline CDR1 is SEHNR and CDR2 FQNEAQ (reference sequence). The length of the CDR3 is 14 residues. Deletions cut 0 bases from V and 2 bases from J, with 6 bases between.

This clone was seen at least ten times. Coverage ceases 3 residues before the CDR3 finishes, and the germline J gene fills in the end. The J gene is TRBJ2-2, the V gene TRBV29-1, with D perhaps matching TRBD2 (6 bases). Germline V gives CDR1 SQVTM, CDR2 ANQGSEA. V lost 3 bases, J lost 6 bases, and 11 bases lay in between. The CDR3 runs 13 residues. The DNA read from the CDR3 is TGCAGCGTTGATACTAGCTCCGCCGGGGAG. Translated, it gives CSVDTSSAGE. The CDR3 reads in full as CSVDTSSAGELFF.

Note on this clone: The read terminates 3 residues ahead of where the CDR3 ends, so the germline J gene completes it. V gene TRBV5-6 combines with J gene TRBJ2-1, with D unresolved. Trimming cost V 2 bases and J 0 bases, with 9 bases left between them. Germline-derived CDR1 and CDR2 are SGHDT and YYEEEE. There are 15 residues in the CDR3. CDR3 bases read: TGTGCCAGCAGCTTAAGCGTAAGCTCCTACAATGAG. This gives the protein CASSLSVSSYNE. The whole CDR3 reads CASSLSVSSYNEQFF.

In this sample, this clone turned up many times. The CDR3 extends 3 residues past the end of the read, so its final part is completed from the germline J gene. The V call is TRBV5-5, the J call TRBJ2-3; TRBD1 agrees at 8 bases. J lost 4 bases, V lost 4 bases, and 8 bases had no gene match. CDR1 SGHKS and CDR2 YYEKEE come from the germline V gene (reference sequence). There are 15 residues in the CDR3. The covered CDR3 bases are TGTGCCAGCAGCCTCGGGACAGGCGACGCAGATACG. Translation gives CASSLGTGDADT. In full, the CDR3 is CASSLGTGDADTQYF. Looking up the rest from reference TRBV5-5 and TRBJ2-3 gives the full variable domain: DAGVTQSPTHLIKTRGQQVTLRCSPISGHKSVSWYQQVLGQGPQFIFQYYEKEERGRGNFPDRFSARQFPNYSSELNVNALLLGDSALYLCASSLGTGDADTQYFGPGTRLTVL.

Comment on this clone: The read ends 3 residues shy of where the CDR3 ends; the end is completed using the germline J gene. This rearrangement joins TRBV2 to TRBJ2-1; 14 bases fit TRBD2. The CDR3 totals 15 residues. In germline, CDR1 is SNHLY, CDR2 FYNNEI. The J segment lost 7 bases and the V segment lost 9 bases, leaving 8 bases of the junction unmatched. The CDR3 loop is CASRLAGGPGNEQFF. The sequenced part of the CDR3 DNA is TGTGCCAGTAGACTAGCGGGAGGGCCGGGGAATGAG.

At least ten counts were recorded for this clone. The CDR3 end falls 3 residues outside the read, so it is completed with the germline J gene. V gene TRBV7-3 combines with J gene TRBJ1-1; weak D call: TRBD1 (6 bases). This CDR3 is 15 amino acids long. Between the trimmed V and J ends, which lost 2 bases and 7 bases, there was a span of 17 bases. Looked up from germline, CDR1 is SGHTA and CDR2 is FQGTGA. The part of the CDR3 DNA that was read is TGTGCCAGCAGCTTAGACGCACAGGGAGCTCGTGAA. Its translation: CASSLDAQGARE. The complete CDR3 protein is CASSLDAQGAREAFF.

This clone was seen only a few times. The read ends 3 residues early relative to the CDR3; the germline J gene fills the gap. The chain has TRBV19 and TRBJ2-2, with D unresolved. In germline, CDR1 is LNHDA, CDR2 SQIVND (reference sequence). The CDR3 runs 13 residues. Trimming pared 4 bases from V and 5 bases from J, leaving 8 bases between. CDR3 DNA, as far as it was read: TGTGCCAGTAGTAGTAGCAGTACCGGGGAG. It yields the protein CASSSSSTGE. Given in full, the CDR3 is CASSSSSTGELFF. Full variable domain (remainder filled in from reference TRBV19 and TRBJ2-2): DGGITQSPKYLFRKEGQNVTLSCEQNLNHDAMYWYRQDPGQGLRLIYYSQIVNDFQKGDIAEGYSVSREKKESFPLTVTSAQKNPTAFYLCASSSSSTGELFFGEGSRLTVL.

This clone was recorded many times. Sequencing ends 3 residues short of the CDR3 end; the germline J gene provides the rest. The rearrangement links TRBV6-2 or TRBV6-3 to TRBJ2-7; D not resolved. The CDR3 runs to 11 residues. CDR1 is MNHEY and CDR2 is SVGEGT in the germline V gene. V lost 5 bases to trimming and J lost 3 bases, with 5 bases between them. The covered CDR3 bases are TGTGCCAGCAGTACAATCTACGAG. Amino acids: CASSTIYE. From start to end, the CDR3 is CASSTIYEQYF.

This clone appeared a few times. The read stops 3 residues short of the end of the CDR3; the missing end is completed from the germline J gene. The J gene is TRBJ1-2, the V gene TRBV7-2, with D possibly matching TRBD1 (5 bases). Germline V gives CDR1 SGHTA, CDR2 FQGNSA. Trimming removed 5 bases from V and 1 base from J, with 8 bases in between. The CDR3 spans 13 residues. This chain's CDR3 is CASSPTVNYGYTF. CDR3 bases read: TGTGCCAGCAGCCCGACAGTTAACTATGGC.

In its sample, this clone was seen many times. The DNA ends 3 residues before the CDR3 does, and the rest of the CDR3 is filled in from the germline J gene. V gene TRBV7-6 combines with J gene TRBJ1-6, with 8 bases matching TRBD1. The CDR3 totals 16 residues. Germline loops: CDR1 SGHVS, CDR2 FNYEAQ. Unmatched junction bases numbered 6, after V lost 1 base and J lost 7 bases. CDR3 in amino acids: CASSLVAGGHNSPLHF. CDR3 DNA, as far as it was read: TGTGCCAGCAGCTTAGTGGCAGGGGGCCACAATTCACCC.

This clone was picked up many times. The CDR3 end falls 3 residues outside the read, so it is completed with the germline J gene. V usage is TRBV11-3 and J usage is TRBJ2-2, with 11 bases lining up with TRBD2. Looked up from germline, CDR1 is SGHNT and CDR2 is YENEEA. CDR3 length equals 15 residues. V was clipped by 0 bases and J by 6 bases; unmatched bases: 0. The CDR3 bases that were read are TGTGCCAGCAGCTTAGATAGCGGGAGGGCCGGGGAG. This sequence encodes CASSLDSGRAGE. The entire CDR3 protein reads CASSLDSGRAGELFF.